These 18 T cell receptor beta chains originate from one sample sequenced in a study of cytomegalovirus exposure and HLA in healthy donors. The PCR employed 60 Vbeta primers together with 13 Jbeta primers. Some clones are missing from TCRdb's copy, which holds only in-frame ones; the method was immunoSEQ multiplex PCR. The table includes a few hundred thousand clones, around 66% detected once. The sample consisted of PBMCs. The source of these receptors is a female donor in good health and CMV-seronegative.

J is TRBJ1-2 and V is TRBV10-3; 9 bases match TRBD1. Germline CDR1 is ENHRY and CDR2 is SYGVKD. This CDR3 region has 16 residues. J was trimmed by 3 bases and V by 3 bases; bases with no gene match: 8. This chain's CDR3 is CAISDLTGGADYGYTF. The DNA of the CDR3 is TGTGCCATCAGTGACCTTACAGGGGGCGCCGACTATGGCTACACCTTC.

J is TRBJ2-7 and V is TRBV28, with D possibly being TRBD2 (5 bases). The germline CDR1 and CDR2 sequences are MDHEN and SYDVKM. The V and J ends lost 6 bases and 0 bases respectively, with 15 bases between them. The CDR3 sequence is 15 residues long. The CDR3, as DNA: TGTGCCAGCAGAGGAAAAACTAGGTACTCCTACGAGCAGTACTTC. It encodes CASRGKTRYSYEQYF.

The rearrangement joins TRBV5-4 to TRBJ2-7, with D possibly being TRBD1 (5 bases). CDR1 is SGHNT and CDR2 is YYREEE in the germline V gene (reference sequence). CDR3 length equals 16 residues. Between the trimmed V and J ends, which lost 4 bases and 4 bases, there was a span of 21 bases. The CDR3 region is CASSPPLQGGSYEQYF. In DNA form, the CDR3 reads TGTGCCAGCAGCCCCCCCCTCCAGGGTGGATCGTACGAGCAGTACTTC.

This clone appeared once. The rearrangement uses TRBV30 and TRBJ2-7; 7 nucleotides align to TRBD1. The V and J ends lost 3 bases and 3 bases, in that order; junction bases with no gene match: 8. Germline V lookup: CDR1 GTSNPN, CDR2 SVGIG (reference sequence). The CDR3 extends over 14 amino acids. This CDR3 reads CAWSLKGQLYEQYF. CDR3 nucleotide sequence: TGTGCCTGGAGCCTCAAGGGACAGCTCTACGAGCAGTACTTC.

The chain carries TRBV5-1 and TRBJ2-5, with TRBD1 identical over 9 bases. The DNA end lines up better with TRBJ2-7; the J call may be wrong. This CDR3 has 19 residues. CDR1 and CDR2 from the germline V gene are SGHRS and YFSETQ. In DNA, the CDR3 is TGCGCCAGCAGCCAGGACGTGACAGGGGGACCCTTGAGACACTACGAGCAGTACTTC. Its translation: CASSQDVTGGPLRHYEQYF.

This chain links TRBV6-5 with TRBJ1-1; no clear D. The CDR3 runs to 16 residues. Trimming left V 4 bases short and J 4 bases short, with 19 bases between. Germline-derived CDR1 and CDR2 are MNHEY and SVGAGI. This chain's CDR3 is CASSSPSLPTATEAFF. CDR3 coding DNA: TGTGCCAGCAGTTCTCCAAGTCTTCCAACAGCCACTGAAGCTTTCTTT.

The V call is TRBV28, the J call TRBJ1-3; no clear D. Trimming shortened V by 5 bases and J by 0 bases, and 14 bases separated the two germline ends. The CDR3 has 16 residues. Germline V gene sequence: CDR1 MDHEN, CDR2 SYDVKM. For the CDR3, the DNA is TGTGCCAGCAGTGCGGACGTTAGCGACTCTGGAAACACCATATATTTT. Translated: CASSADVSDSGNTIYF.

The chain combines TRBV6-5 with TRBJ1-2, with D possibly being TRBD1 (6 bases). This CDR3 has 14 amino acids. V was clipped by 5 bases and J by 2 bases, with 12 bases between them. Looked up from germline, CDR1 is MNHEY and CDR2 is SVGAGI. Here the CDR3 DNA reads TGTGCCAGCAGTCCACAGGGTTCCAACTATGGCTACACCTTC. It translates to CASSPQGSNYGYTF.

This sequence joins TRBV27 and TRBJ2-7; 7 nucleotides align to TRBD1. Trimming removed 8 bases from V and 3 bases from J; junction bases left unmatched: 7. Looked up from germline, CDR1 is MNHEY and CDR2 is SMNVEV (reference sequence). There are 13 residues in the CDR3. CDR3 sequence: CASARQGYYEQYF. The CDR3 DNA follows: TGTGCCAGCGCCCGACAGGGCTACTACGAGCAGTACTTC.

V is TRBV29-1 and J is TRBJ2-2, with a tentative D call TRBD1 (5 bases). V shed 5 bases and J shed 4 bases, with 11 bases lying between them. The CDR3 runs 13 residues. Germline V gene lookup returns CDR1 SQVTM and CDR2 ANQGSEA. The CDR3 DNA reads as TGCAGCGTTAGACAGCAATCCACCGGGGAGCTGTTTTTT. Its protein is CSVRQQSTGELFF.

The chain joins TRBV28 to TRBJ2-1; TRBD2 might be the D (5 bases). The ends were cut back, 6 bases at V and 10 bases at J, with 16 bases in the middle. This CDR3 is built from 13 residues. Looked up from germline, CDR1 is MDHEN and CDR2 is SYDVKM. This chain's CDR3 is CASSPGLSSEQFF. The CDR3 region has the DNA TGTGCCAGCAGCCCAGGACTCTCTTCGGAGCAGTTCTTC.

As to this clone: The junction departs from germline at one end; a sequencing error may be responsible. V and J are TRBV6-1 and TRBJ2-5; 8 nucleotides match TRBD2. CDR3 size: 12 residues. Looked up from germline, CDR1 is MNHNS and CDR2 is SASEGT. The CDR3 sequence is CASSEALRREDF. CDR3 in DNA: TGTGCCAGCAGTGAAGCGCTCCGGCGGGAGGACTTC.

This chain links TRBV7-2 with TRBJ2-6; a possible D gene is TRBD2 (7 bases). V lost 2 bases, J lost 8 bases, and 13 bases lay in between. This CDR3 spans 15 amino acids. The germline gives CDR1 SGHTA, CDR2 FQGNSA. The DNA for the CDR3 is TGTGCCAGCAGCTTACGGGGGGCGCCATCCAACGTCCTGACTTTC. Its translation: CASSLRGAPSNVLTF.

The chain couples TRBV5-1 to TRBJ2-7, with a possible D match to TRBD1 (6 bases). Trimming took 6 bases from V and 7 from J, leaving 11 bases between them. The CDR3 spans 11 residues. Germline V gives CDR1 SGHRS, CDR2 YFSETQ. The CDR3 loop reads CASTLRGEQYF. The CDR3 nucleotides read TGCGCCAGCACCCTGAGGGGGGAGCAGTACTTC.

This chain connects TRBV14 to TRBJ1-1; a possible D gene is TRBD1 (5 bases). Germline-derived CDR1 and CDR2 are SGHDN and FVKESK. Trimming stripped 0 bases from V and 3 bases from J, with 8 bases between. This CDR3 has 14 residues. CDR3 in DNA: TGTGCCAGCAGCCAAGATTGGGACTACACTGAAGCTTTCTTT. Its protein is CASSQDWDYTEAFF.

The V gene is TRBV18, the J gene TRBJ2-7; D remains unclear. From germline, CDR1 is KGHSH and CDR2 LQKENI. V was clipped by 3 bases and J by 3 bases, with 9 bases between them. This CDR3 region has 13 residues. In nucleotides, the CDR3 is TGTGCCAGCTCACCGCTAGGTTACTACGAGCAGTACTTC. This codes for CASSPLGYYEQYF.

The chain links TRBV6-5 to TRBJ2-1; TRBD1 might be the D (5 bases). The V end lost 7 bases, the J end lost 6 bases, and 13 bases lay between the germline ends. Germline V gene lookup returns CDR1 MNHEY and CDR2 SVGAGI. The CDR3 spans 13 residues. The CDR3 DNA is TGTGCCAGCACAGGGCAGGTCGCCAATGAGCAGTTCTTC. This encodes CASTGQVANEQFF.

As concerns this clone: This sample also contains other DNA sequences that code for the same CDR3. This sequence joins TRBV7-9 and TRBJ2-2, with 8 bases identical to TRBD1. This CDR3 spans 14 amino acids. V gave up 6 bases and J gave up 3 bases; unmatched junction bases: 3. Germline-derived CDR1 and CDR2 are SEHNR and FQNEAQ (reference sequence). The CDR3 region is CASRKGQDTGELFF. In DNA, the CDR3 is TGTGCCAGCAGGAAGGGACAGGACACCGGGGAGCTGTTTTTT.